The present T cell receptor (beta chain) was sequenced within a study of cytomegalovirus exposure and HLA in healthy donors. Notes on this clone: The target antigen is unknown.

Study-wide results and limits: Researchers counted around 180 TCR beta chains as cytomegalovirus-associated.

Generated by immunoSEQ multiplex PCR, the TCRdb table keeps only in-frame clones and is missing some. This sample yields about 250,000 clones, of which 87% are seen a single time; around 11% belongs to the top ten. Sequencing was performed on PBMCs. This sequence was found in a man between 18 and 29 years old in good health and CMV-seropositive.

CDR3 in amino acids: CASSSNSHYEQYF. Here the CDR3 DNA reads TGTGCCAGCAGCTCGAACTCCCACTACGAGCAGTACTTC. V usage is TRBV27 and J usage is TRBJ2-7; D call uncertain. The CDR3 spans 13 residues. Trimming took 6 bases from V and 3 from J, leaving 12 bases between them. Germline lookup yields CDR1 MNHEY and CDR2 SMNVEV (reference sequence).